The 14 T cell receptor beta chains given below trace back to one sample, sequenced in a study of T cell responses to AZD1222 COVID-19 vaccine. The protocol was immunoSEQ multiplex PCR, while the TCRdb copy is restricted to in-frame clones and leaves out a portion. The sample lists around 100,000 clones, about 90% occurring once. Specimen: peripheral blood, collected on day 0 of AZD1222 vaccination. The receptors derive from an adult in good health.

The chain couples TRBV6-5 to TRBJ1-4; no reliable D call. The length of the CDR3 is 13 residues. V was trimmed by 4 bases and J by 8 bases, leaving 11 bases between them. Germline lookup yields CDR1 MNHEY and CDR2 SVGAGI. The CDR3 DNA is TGTGCCAGCAGTTCACGGGCGCGGGAAAAACTGTTTTTT. It is translated as CASSSRAREKLFF.

The genes are TRBV19 and TRBJ2-3, with D hard to call. The length of the CDR3 is 13 residues. The V gene lost 6 bases and the J gene lost 4 bases, with 11 bases spanning the gap. Germline CDR1 reads LNHDA; CDR2 reads SQIVND (reference sequence). The CDR3 sequence is CASSDLPSDTQYF. In nucleotides, the CDR3 is TGTGCCAGTAGCGACTTACCGTCAGATACGCAGTATTTT. Filled out from reference TRBV19 and TRBJ2-3, the complete variable domain reads DGGITQSPKYLFRKEGQNVTLSCEQNLNHDAMYWYRQDPGQGLRLIYYSQIVNDFQKGDIAEGYSVSREKKESFPLTVTSAQKNPTAFYLCASSDLPSDTQYFGPGTRLTVL.

The chain joins TRBV27 to TRBJ2-5, with TRBD2 identical over 14 bases. CDR1 is MNHEY and CDR2 is SMNVEV in the germline V gene (reference sequence). V trimming: 6 bases; J trimming: 5 bases; junction bases outside the gene matches: 5. This CDR3 spans 15 amino acids. The CDR3: CASSGTSGGRETQYF. DNA for the CDR3: TGTGCCAGCAGCGGGACTAGCGGGGGCAGGGAGACCCAGTACTTC.

The chain links TRBV7-9 to TRBJ2-2, with a possible D match to TRBD1 (5 bases). V was trimmed by 3 bases and J by 0 bases, leaving 8 bases between them. Germline values: CDR1 SEHNR, CDR2 FQNEAQ (reference sequence). The CDR3 totals 15 residues. The CDR3 reads CASSLQGSNTGELFF. In nucleotides, the CDR3 is TGTGCCAGCAGCTTGCAGGGTTCGAACACCGGGGAGCTGTTTTTT.

V is TRBV19 and J is TRBJ1-2; no clear D gene. The V gene lost 3 bases and the J gene lost 8 bases, with 13 bases spanning the gap. CDR1 is LNHDA and CDR2 is SQIVND in the germline V gene (reference sequence). This CDR3 region has 13 residues. CDR3 sequence: CASSINAAVGYTF. As DNA, the CDR3 is TGTGCCAGTAGTATTAACGCAGCCGTCGGCTACACCTTC.

The J gene is TRBJ2-5, the V gene TRBV30; D is ambiguous. Germline CDR1 is GTSNPN and CDR2 is SVGIG (reference sequence). CDR3 length equals 12 residues. V was shortened by 3 bases and J by 5 bases, with 10 bases between the two germline ends. CDR3 amino acids: CAWRSGVETQYF. The DNA for the CDR3 is TGTGCCTGGAGATCTGGAGTGGAGACCCAGTACTTC.

V and J are TRBV6-1 and TRBJ1-2; no clear D gene. Germline V gene lookup returns CDR1 MNHNS and CDR2 SASEGT. This CDR3 spans 15 amino acids. V was cut by 2 bases and J by 0 bases, with 10 bases left in between. In DNA, the CDR3 is TGTGCCAGCAGTGAAAGGGCCTTATCTAACTATGGCTACACCTTC. This gives the protein CASSERALSNYGYTF.

The rearrangement links TRBV3-1 (or the pseudogene TRBV3-2) to TRBJ2-7, with a possible D match to TRBD1 (5 bases). Germline V lookup: CDR1 LGHDT, CDR2 YNNKEL (reference sequence). Trimming took off 0 bases at V and 7 bases at J, with 7 bases between the two ends. The CDR3 runs 12 residues. The CDR3 nucleotides are TGTGCCAGCAGCCAAGATAGGGGAGAGCAGTACTTC. It specifies CASSQDRGEQYF.

The rearrangement uses TRBV20-1 and TRBJ1-6; D ambiguous. This CDR3 has 11 residues. Deletions cut 1 base from V and 7 bases from J, with 2 bases between. CDR1 and CDR2 (germline): DFQATT, SNEGSKA (reference sequence). CDR3 sequence (DNA): TGCAGTGCTAGAGGGAATTCACCCCTCCACTTT. This sequence encodes CSARGNSPLHF.

The rearrangement links TRBV6-1 to TRBJ1-1; D may be TRBD1 (6 bases). This CDR3 spans 13 amino acids. V lost 2 bases, J lost 11 bases, and 15 bases lay in between. Germline V CDR1 and CDR2: MNHNS, SASEGT. The DNA for the CDR3 is TGTGCCAGCAGTGAATATGAGGGGGAAGGGGCTTTCTTT. Translation: CASSEYEGEGAFF.

The J gene is TRBJ2-5, the V gene TRBV5-1; D is uncertain. Germline CDR1 reads SGHRS; CDR2 reads YFSETQ. This CDR3 is built from 14 residues. Trimming stripped 0 bases from V and 4 bases from J, with 10 bases between. CDR3 DNA sequence: TGCGCCAGCAGCTTGGGGCCCCCCCCAGAGACCCAGTACTTC. This encodes CASSLGPPPETQYF. The complete variable domain, with remaining parts taken from reference TRBV5-1 and TRBJ2-5, reads KAGVTQTPRYLIKTRGQQVTLSCSPISGHRSVSWYQQTPGQGLQFLFEYFSETQRNKGNFPGRFSGRQFSNSRSEMNVSTLELGDSALYLCASSLGPPPETQYFGPGTRLLVL.

Only one count was recorded for this clone. This chain joins TRBV12-5 and TRBJ2-3, with D uncertain. The V end lost 2 bases, the J end lost 4 bases, and 1 base lay between the germline ends. Germline-derived CDR1 and CDR2 are LGHNT and FRNRAP. This CDR3 comprises 11 residues. The CDR3 region is CASGLSDTQYF. CDR3 bases: TGTGCTAGTGGTTTGTCAGATACGCAGTATTTT. Full variable domain (missing parts from reference TRBV12-5 and TRBJ2-3): DARVTQTPRHKVTEMGQEVTMRCQPILGHNTVFWYRQTMMQGLELLAYFRNRAPLDDSGMPKDRFSAEMPDATLATLKIQPSEPRDSAVYFCASGLSDTQYFGPGTRLTVL.

J is TRBJ2-5 and V is TRBV7-3; the D is unclear. The ends were cut back, 5 bases at V and 5 bases at J, with 12 bases in the middle. Germline CDR1 reads SGHTA; CDR2 reads FQGTGA. There are 13 residues in the CDR3. CDR3 protein: CASSPPGGETQYF. DNA of the CDR3: TGTGCCAGCAGCCCCCCGGGTGGGGAGACCCAGTACTTC.

The rearrangement links TRBV6-5 to TRBJ2-1, with 8 bases fitting TRBD2. With 5 bases clipped from V and 6 bases from J, the junction kept 6 bases outside the gene matches. The germline V gene has CDR1 MNHEY and CDR2 SVGAGI. This CDR3 has 14 residues. The DNA for the CDR3 is TGTGCCAGCAGTATCGCGGGGGGACTCAATGAGCAGTTCTTC. It encodes CASSIAGGLNEQFF.